The 4 T cell receptor beta chains given below trace back to one sample, sequenced in a study of shared clonotypes between healthy human individuals. Assay: immunoSEQ multiplex PCR; the TCRdb copy retains only in-frame clones and omits some. The data contain 2 million to 2.5 million clones, 80% to 95% of them singletons. Source material: naive CD4+ T cells from PBMCs. As for subset: CD45RA+ positively selected. Receptors were obtained from a man aged 18-30 years in good health. Some clones in this sample may be carry-over from other donors' samples.

DNA of the CDR3: TGTGCCAGTAGAACGGGACAGAGTTATGGCTACACCTTC. Translated: CASRTGQSYGYTF. The genes are TRBV19 and TRBJ1-2; 7 bases match TRBD1. Germline assignment: CDR1 LNHDA and CDR2 SQIVND (reference sequence). This CDR3 spans 13 amino acids. The ends lost 6 bases at V and 5 bases at J; junction bases unmatched: 6.

The chain employs TRBV5-1 and TRBJ2-7, with 15 bases aligning to TRBD2. CDR1 and CDR2 from the germline V gene are SGHRS and YFSETQ. V shed 4 bases and J 2 bases; nucleotides not matched to a gene: 4. The CDR3 loop spans 16 amino acids. In DNA form, the CDR3 reads TGCGCCAGCAGCCCGAGGACTAGCGGGGGGGCCTACGAGCAGTACTTC. Its translation is CASSPRTSGGAYEQYF.

There are a few counts of this clone. The J gene is TRBJ1-5, the V gene TRBV11-2; 9 nucleotides agree with TRBD1. CDR3 length: 15 residues. Looked up from germline, CDR1 is SGHAT and CDR2 is FQNNGV. With V trimmed by 5 bases and J by 6 bases, 8 bases remained unmatched. The CDR3 DNA follows: TGTGCCAGCAGCCCAACAGGGGGCATGGGTCAGCCCCAGCATTTT. Its translation is CASSPTGGMGQPQHF.

The V and J genes are TRBV9 and TRBJ2-1; TRBD2 matches at 10 bases. The CDR3 loop spans 15 amino acids. Losses at the gene ends were 2 bases for V and 10 bases for J; bases not matched to a gene: 9. Germline V lookup: CDR1 SGDLS, CDR2 YYNGEE. The CDR3 bases are TGTGCCAGCAGCGTGGGCCGGACTAGCGGAGGAGAGCAGTTCTTC. This sequence encodes CASSVGRTSGGEQFF. Together with reference TRBV9 and TRBJ2-1, the CDR3 gives the full variable domain: DSGVTQTPKHLITATGQRVTLRCSPRSGDLSVYWYQQSLDQGLQFLIQYYNGEERAKGNILERFSAQQFPDLHSELNLSSLELGDSALYFCASSVGRTSGGEQFFGPGTRLTVL.